This TCR beta chain came from a study of T-cell reconstitution after alpha-beta-depleted transplantation in children. This clonotype was seen only a few times. The authors prepared the TCRbeta library with unique molecular identifiers. TCRdb fed the PCR reads into MiXCR, producing one record per CDR3 protein. The sample holds hundreds of thousands of distinct CDR3 sequences, approximately 17% seen once. The V gene's germline CDR1 is DFQATT and CDR2 SNEGSKA (reference sequence). With 0 bases removed from V and 0 bases from J, the gap between germline ends came to 26 bases. The CDR3 loop spans 20 amino acids.

The rearrangement joins TRBV20-1 to TRBJ1-2; TRBD1 is a possible D gene (6 bases). The source is a human donor who donated a stem cell graft to a child with acute myeloid leukemia. The sequences come from PBMCs from the stem cell graft donor, collected from the stem cell graft. CDR3 in DNA: TGCAGTGCTAGAGATCTTGGGGGCCGCGAACCTCTCAAAGCTAACTATGGCTACACCTTC. It specifies CSARDLGGREPLKANYGYTF.